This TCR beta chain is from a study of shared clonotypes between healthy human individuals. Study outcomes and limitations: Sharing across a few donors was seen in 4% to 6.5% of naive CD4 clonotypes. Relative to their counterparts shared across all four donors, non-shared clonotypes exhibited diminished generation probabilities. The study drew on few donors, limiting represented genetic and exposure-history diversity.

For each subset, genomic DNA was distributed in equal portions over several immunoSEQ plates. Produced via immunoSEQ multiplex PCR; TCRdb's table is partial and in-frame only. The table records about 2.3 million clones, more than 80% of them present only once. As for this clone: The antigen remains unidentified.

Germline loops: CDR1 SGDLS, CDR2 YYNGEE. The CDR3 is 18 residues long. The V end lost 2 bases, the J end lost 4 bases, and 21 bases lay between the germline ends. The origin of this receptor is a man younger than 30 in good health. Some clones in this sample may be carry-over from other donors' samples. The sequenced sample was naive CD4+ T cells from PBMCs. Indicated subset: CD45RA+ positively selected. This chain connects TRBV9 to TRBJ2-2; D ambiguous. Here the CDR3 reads CASSVAPGWGLFTGELFF. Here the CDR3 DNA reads TGTGCCAGCAGCGTCGCCCCCGGGTGGGGTCTCTTCACCGGGGAGCTGTTTTTT.